This entry lists 31 T cell receptor beta chains sequenced from one sample in a study of neoadjuvant anti-PD-1 for oral cavity cancer. Time point described: after neoadjuvant nivolumab, at surgical resection. Repertoires were generated with immunoSEQ multiplex PCR, while TCRdb's copy carries only in-frame clones and drops some. The sample has about 14,000 clones, roughly 82% seen once. This material consisted of PBMCs, taken after nivolumab (anti-PD-1) treatment. These TCRs come from a person between 35 and 79 years old with oral cavity squamous cell carcinoma.

This chain uses TRBV27 with TRBJ1-5; maybe TRBD1 (5 bases). Germline CDR1 reads MNHEY; CDR2 reads SMNVEV (reference sequence). The CDR3 is made up of 16 amino acids. Deletions cut 5 bases from V and 0 bases from J, with 14 bases between. The CDR3 here is CASSDRHDVSNQPQHF. For the CDR3, the DNA is TGTGCCAGCAGTGACAGACATGATGTTAGCAATCAGCCCCAGCATTTT.

This chain uses TRBV6-1 with TRBJ1-1; no clear D. The CDR3 loop spans 13 amino acids. V dropped 2 bases and J dropped 2 bases, with 6 bases sitting between them. The germline V gene has CDR1 MNHNS and CDR2 SASEGT. The CDR3 sequence: CASSEQFNTEAFF. In DNA form, the CDR3 reads TGTGCCAGCAGTGAACAGTTCAACACTGAAGCTTTCTTT.

The chain links TRBV11-2 to TRBJ1-2; 8 bases fit TRBD1. This CDR3 has 19 amino acids. J was trimmed by 4 bases and V by 2 bases; bases with no gene match: 18. The germline gives CDR1 SGHAT, CDR2 FQNNGV. The DNA for the CDR3 is TGTGCCAGCAGCTTAACGATCGCCGGTCGGACAGGGATGGCCTATGGCTACACCTTC. It translates to CASSLTIAGRTGMAYGYTF.

This clone was seen only a few times. The V and J genes are TRBV27 and TRBJ1-1; D is undetermined. CDR1 MNHEY and CDR2 SMNVEV come from the germline V gene (reference sequence). This CDR3 contains 14 residues. V was cut by 2 bases and J by 6 bases, with 13 bases left in between. For the CDR3, the DNA is TGTGCCAGCAGTTTAATTGGAGGGTTCGCTGAAGCTTTCTTT. It translates to CASSLIGGFAEAFF.

This chain connects TRBV19 to TRBJ1-1, with D unresolved. Germline assignment: CDR1 LNHDA and CDR2 SQIVND (reference sequence). Trimming removed 2 bases at V and 1 base at J, with 11 bases between. The CDR3 length is 15 residues. This CDR3 is CASSIRADQNTEAFF. For the CDR3, the DNA is TGTGCCAGTAGTATACGGGCAGACCAGAACACTGAAGCTTTCTTT.

The V gene is TRBV6-4, the J gene TRBJ1-5; 8 nucleotides match TRBD1. V lost 3 bases and J lost 3; bases outside the gene matches: 10. The CDR3 spans 17 residues. Per the germline V gene, CDR1 is MRHNA and CDR2 is SNTAGT. The CDR3 is CASSDSKWTGHNQPQHF. The CDR3 region has the DNA TGTGCCAGCAGTGATAGTAAGTGGACAGGGCACAATCAGCCCCAGCATTTT.

This clone has only one observation. This chain's CDR3 is CATFQADRWTGELFF. In DNA form, the CDR3 reads TGTGCCACCTTTCAAGCGGACAGATGGACCGGGGAGCTGTTTTTT. J is TRBJ2-2 and V is TRBV6-1, with D tentatively TRBD1 (6 bases). In germline, CDR1 is MNHNS, CDR2 SASEGT. CDR3 size: 15 residues. V was trimmed by 10 bases and J by 5 bases, leaving 20 bases between them.

The gene calls are TRBV30 and TRBJ2-7; D may be TRBD1 (6 bases). Germline CDR1 GTSNPN, CDR2 SVGIG (reference sequence). V was trimmed by 5 bases and J by 2 bases, leaving 19 bases between them. The CDR3 length is 15 residues. The DNA of the CDR3 is TGTGCCTGGCTTATCCAAGACAGGAAGCCCTACGAGCAGTACTTC. This sequence encodes CAWLIQDRKPYEQYF.

The genes are TRBV29-1 and TRBJ1-1, with 9 bases identical to TRBD1. Trimming cost V 6 bases and J 1 base; bases outside gene matches: 3. Germline V gene lookup returns CDR1 SQVTM and CDR2 ANQGSEA. The CDR3 length is 13 residues. The CDR3 DNA follows: TGCAGCGTAAAGACAGGGGGGAACACTGAAGCTTTCTTT. Amino acid sequence: CSVKTGGNTEAFF.

The chain links TRBV30 to TRBJ2-1; 11 bases are a match to TRBD2. There are 13 residues in the CDR3. Per the germline V gene, CDR1 is GTSNPN and CDR2 is SVGIG (reference sequence). J gave up 13 bases and V 3 bases, and 8 bases lay outside the gene matches. The DNA for the CDR3 is TGTGCCTGGAGGGGCCTAGCGGGGGGTCTCCAGTTCTTC. Residues: CAWRGLAGGLQFF.

V and J are TRBV7-9 and TRBJ2-3; no reliable D call. From germline, CDR1 is SEHNR and CDR2 FQNEAQ (reference sequence). CDR3 length equals 12 residues. The V gene lost 7 bases and the J gene lost 2 bases, with 7 bases spanning the gap. CDR3 loop: CASKPLTDTQYF. The CDR3, as DNA: TGTGCCAGCAAACCACTCACAGATACGCAGTATTTT.

This clone was observed a single time. The chain carries TRBV30 and TRBJ1-4; no reliable D call. CDR3 size: 13 residues. V lost 5 bases, J lost 4 bases, and 11 bases lay in between. The germline V gene has CDR1 GTSNPN and CDR2 SVGIG (reference sequence). CDR3 protein: CAWSAQINEKLFF. The DNA for the CDR3 is TGTGCCTGGTCCGCACAGATTAATGAAAAACTGTTTTTT. Combining the CDR3 with reference TRBV30 and TRBJ1-4 gives the whole variable domain SQTIHQWPATLVQPVGSPLSLECTVEGTSNPNLYWYRQAAGRGLQLLFYSVGIGQISSEVPQNLSASRPQDRQFILSSKKLLLSDSGFYLCAWSAQINEKLFFGSGTQLSVL.

This clone was detected a few times. This chain uses TRBV10-3 with TRBJ2-2, with 11 positions matching TRBD1. This CDR3 contains 19 residues. CDR1 and CDR2 from the germline V gene are ENHRY and SYGVKD. Losses at the gene ends were 6 bases for V and 4 bases for J; bases not matched to a gene: 16. CDR3 sequence reads: CAIRARDRGIPQGTGELFF. CDR3 nucleotide sequence: TGTGCCATCAGAGCAAGGGACAGGGGGATCCCCCAGGGCACCGGGGAGCTGTTTTTT.

The rearrangement uses TRBV6-5 and TRBJ1-2; D gene ambiguous. The CDR3 loop spans 13 amino acids. Trimming took 1 base from V and 2 from J, leaving 5 bases between them. Germline V lookup: CDR1 MNHEY, CDR2 SVGAGI. CDR3 nucleotide sequence: TGTGCCAGCAGTTACTATCGAAACTATGGCTACACCTTC. Translated: CASSYYRNYGYTF.

Details on this clone: Its ends do not fully match the called genes, so a read error is possible. This rearrangement joins TRBV10-3 to TRBJ2-7, with 9 bases identical to TRBD1. The CDR3 loop spans 14 amino acids. CDR1 ENHRY and CDR2 SYGVKD come from the germline V gene. The CDR3 DNA reads TGTGTCATCAGTGACTGGGGACAGGGCCACGAGCAGTACTTC. Protein sequence: CVISDWGQGHEQYF.

The rearrangement joins TRBV25-1 to TRBJ2-5; 8 bases are shared with TRBD1. The CDR3 runs 13 residues. CDR1 and CDR2 from the germline V gene are MGHDK and SYGVNS. Germline trimming cut 6 bases from V and 3 bases from J; bases unmatched to any gene: 3. CDR3 bases: TGTGCCAGCAGCGCGGACAGGGAAGAGACCCAGTACTTC. It translates to CASSADREETQYF.

The J gene is TRBJ1-1, the V gene TRBV5-1; D gene ambiguous. From germline, CDR1 is SGHRS and CDR2 YFSETQ. This CDR3 is 13 amino acids long. Trimming cost V 5 bases and J 0 bases, with 8 bases left between them. This CDR3 reads CASSGLLNTEAFF. The CDR3 region has the DNA TGCGCCAGCAGTGGTCTACTGAACACTGAAGCTTTCTTT. The complete variable domain, with remaining parts taken from reference TRBV5-1 and TRBJ1-1, reads KAGVTQTPRYLIKTRGQQVTLSCSPISGHRSVSWYQQTPGQGLQFLFEYFSETQRNKGNFPGRFSGRQFSNSRSEMNVSTLELGDSALYLCASSGLLNTEAFFGQGTRLTVV.

The chain links TRBV10-3 to TRBJ1-1; 7 bases fit TRBD1. There are 13 residues in the CDR3. From germline, CDR1 is ENHRY and CDR2 SYGVKD. The V and J ends lost 7 bases and 4 bases, in that order; junction bases with no gene match: 6. The CDR3 sequence: CAITLDRTTEAFF. The CDR3 DNA reads as TGTGCCATCACTCTGGACAGGACCACTGAAGCTTTCTTT.

This rearrangement joins TRBV6-5 to TRBJ2-4; D unclear. The V gene lost 2 bases and the J gene lost 9 bases, with 11 bases spanning the gap. Germline V gene sequence: CDR1 MNHEY, CDR2 SVGAGI. The CDR3 covers 13 residues. CDR3 nucleotide sequence: TGTGCCAGCAGTTACGGCTCAGGATTCATTCAGTACTTC. It yields the protein CASSYGSGFIQYF.

The chain carries TRBV2 and TRBJ1-4, with D perhaps matching TRBD1 (5 bases). CDR3 size: 14 residues. Per germline, CDR1 SNHLY and CDR2 FYNNEI. V was clipped by 7 bases and J by 10 bases, with 19 bases between them. The CDR3 spells CASIPESAGGKLFF. CDR3 DNA sequence: TGTGCCAGCATTCCGGAATCGGCCGGGGGAAAACTGTTTTTT. The full variable domain, in which reference TRBV2 and TRBJ1-4 provide the parts outside the CDR3, is EPEVTQTPSHQVTQMGQEVILRCVPISNHLYFYWYRQILGQKVEFLVSFYNNEISEKSEIFDDQFSVERPDGSNFTLKIRSTKLEDSAMYFCASIPESAGGKLFFGSGTQLSVL.

The chain couples TRBV2 to TRBJ1-2; D ambiguous. This CDR3 has 13 residues. Germline V gene data show CDR1 as SNHLY and CDR2 as FYNNEI. V lost 3 bases and J lost 2, with 7 bases in between. In nucleotides, the CDR3 is TGTGCCAGCAGTGAGGGCAGAAACTATGGCTACACCTTC. Encoded protein: CASSEGRNYGYTF.

This clone occurred a few times. The chain joins TRBV29-1 to TRBJ1-4; 9 bases are a match to TRBD1. The germline gives CDR1 SQVTM, CDR2 ANQGSEA. V shed 5 bases, J shed 7 bases, and the junction held 8 bases outside the gene matches. The CDR3 runs to 14 residues. CDR3 residues: CSVSLTGGSEKLFF. The CDR3 DNA follows: TGCAGCGTTTCCCTGACAGGGGGGAGTGAAAAACTGTTTTTT.

This clone was counted only a few times. The rearrangement joins TRBV5-5 to TRBJ2-2; D ambiguous. From germline, CDR1 is SGHKS and CDR2 YYEKEE (reference sequence). This CDR3 is built from 13 residues. Trimming removed 2 bases at V and 5 bases at J, with 7 bases between. CDR3 nucleotide sequence: TGTGCCAGCAGCTTCGCCGAGACCGGGGAGCTGTTTTTT. It encodes CASSFAETGELFF.

The CDR3 bases are TGTGCTAGTGCCCAAACGGGCCAAGCTTTCTTT. Translating gives CASAQTGQAFF. The V gene is TRBV12-5, the J gene TRBJ1-1; D uncertain. CDR1 LGHNT and CDR2 FRNRAP come from the germline V gene. Trimming took off 7 bases at V and 9 bases at J, with 12 bases between the two ends. This CDR3 spans 11 amino acids.

This rearrangement joins TRBV19 to TRBJ2-5, with 9 nucleotides matching TRBD1. V shed 4 bases and J 5 bases; nucleotides not matched to a gene: 5. From germline, CDR1 is LNHDA and CDR2 SQIVND (reference sequence). The CDR3 extends over 14 amino acids. The CDR3 coding sequence is TGTGCCAGTAGTAACAGGGGGCTCAGGGAGACCCAGTACTTC. Translating gives CASSNRGLRETQYF.

This rearrangement joins TRBV7-9 to TRBJ1-6; the match to TRBD1 covers 7 bases. From germline, CDR1 is SEHNR and CDR2 FQNEAQ (reference sequence). J lost 7 bases, V lost 2 bases, and 2 bases had no gene match. This CDR3 contains 14 residues. CDR3 bases: TGTGCCAGCAGCTTAACCAGGGGGAATTCACCCCTCCACTTT. This sequence encodes CASSLTRGNSPLHF. Complete variable domain (other parts from reference TRBV7-9 and TRBJ1-6): DTGVSQNPRHKITKRGQNVTFRCDPISEHNRLYWYRQTLGQGPEFLTYFQNEAQLEKSRLLSDRFSAERPKGSFSTLEIQRTEQGDSAMYLCASSLTRGNSPLHFGNGTRLTVT.

This clone has more than one count but fewer than ten. The chain joins TRBV2 to TRBJ1-2; D gene unclear. The length of the CDR3 is 13 residues. Trimming removed 1 base from V and 8 bases from J, with 11 bases in between. Germline CDR1 is SNHLY and CDR2 is FYNNEI. This chain's CDR3 is CASSEEYLSGYTF. The CDR3 DNA reads TGTGCCAGCAGTGAAGAGTATCTAAGCGGCTACACCTTC.

This chain joins TRBV7-3 and TRBJ2-5; 8 nucleotides agree with TRBD1. The V gene's germline CDR1 is SGHTA and CDR2 FQGTGA. Germline trimming cut 8 bases from V and 3 bases from J; bases unmatched to any gene: 11. The length of the CDR3 is 15 residues. The CDR3 reads CASRRGRGRKETQYF. CDR3 DNA sequence: TGTGCCAGCCGCAGGGGCAGGGGGCGAAAAGAGACCCAGTACTTC.

The chain uses TRBV7-2 and TRBJ2-4; perhaps TRBD1 as D (5 bases). Germline assignment: CDR1 SGHTA and CDR2 FQGNSA. The CDR3 has 14 residues. Between the trimmed V and J ends, which lost 5 bases and 6 bases, there was a span of 14 bases. The DNA for the CDR3 is TGTGCCAGCAGCCCCTCAAGGGGCAGAAACATTCAGTACTTC. It specifies CASSPSRGRNIQYF.

V gene TRBV2 combines with J gene TRBJ2-7; D possibly corresponds to TRBD2 (5 bases). CDR1 and CDR2 from the germline V gene are SNHLY and FYNNEI. The CDR3 sequence is 14 residues long. Trimming cost V 3 bases and J 2 bases, with 11 bases left between them. This CDR3 is CASSEWLATYEQYF. The CDR3 region has the DNA TGTGCCAGCAGTGAGTGGCTAGCCACCTACGAGCAGTACTTC.

The CDR3, as DNA: TGTGCCAGCAGTGAAGAGTGGGTTCAGCCCCAGCATTTT. The encoded protein is CASSEEWVQPQHF. The J gene is TRBJ1-5, the V gene TRBV2; D gene ambiguous. Germline CDR1 and CDR2: SNHLY and FYNNEI. This CDR3 region has 13 residues. Trimming removed 1 base at V and 6 bases at J, with 7 bases between.